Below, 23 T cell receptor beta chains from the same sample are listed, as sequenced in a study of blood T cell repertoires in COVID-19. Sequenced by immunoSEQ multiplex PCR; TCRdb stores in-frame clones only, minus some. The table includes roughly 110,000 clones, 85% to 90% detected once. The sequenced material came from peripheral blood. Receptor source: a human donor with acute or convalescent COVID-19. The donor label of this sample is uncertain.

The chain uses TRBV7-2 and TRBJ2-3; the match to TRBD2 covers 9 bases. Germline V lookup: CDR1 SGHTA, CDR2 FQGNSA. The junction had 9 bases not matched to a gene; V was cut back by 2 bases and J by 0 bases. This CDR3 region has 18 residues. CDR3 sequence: CASSLYRASGASTDTQYF. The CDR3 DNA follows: TGTGCCAGCAGCTTATACCGGGCTAGCGGGGCTAGCACAGATACGCAGTATTTT. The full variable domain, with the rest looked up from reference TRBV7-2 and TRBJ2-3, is GAGVSQSPSNKVTEKGKDVELRCDPISGHTALYWYRQSLGQGLEFLIYFQGNSAPDKSGLPSDRFSAERTGGSVSTLTIQRTQQEDSAVYLCASSLYRASGASTDTQYFGPGTRLTVL.

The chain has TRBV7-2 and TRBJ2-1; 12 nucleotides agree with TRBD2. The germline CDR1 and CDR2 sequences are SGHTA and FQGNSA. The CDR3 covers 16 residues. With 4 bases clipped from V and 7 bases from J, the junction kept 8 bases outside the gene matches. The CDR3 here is CASSSWLAGGHNEQFF. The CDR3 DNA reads TGTGCCAGCAGCTCCTGGCTAGCGGGGGGGCATAATGAGCAGTTCTTC.

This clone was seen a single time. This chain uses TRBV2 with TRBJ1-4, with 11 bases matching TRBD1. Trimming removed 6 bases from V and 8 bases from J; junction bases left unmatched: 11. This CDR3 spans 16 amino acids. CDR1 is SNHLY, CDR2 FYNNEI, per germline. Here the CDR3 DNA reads TGTGCCAGCAGAGGGACAGGGGGGGCGATAGGAGAAAAACTGTTTTTT. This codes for CASRGTGGAIGEKLFF. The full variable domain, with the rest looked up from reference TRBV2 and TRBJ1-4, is EPEVTQTPSHQVTQMGQEVILRCVPISNHLYFYWYRQILGQKVEFLVSFYNNEISEKSEIFDDQFSVERPDGSNFTLKIRSTKLEDSAMYFCASRGTGGAIGEKLFFGSGTQLSVL.

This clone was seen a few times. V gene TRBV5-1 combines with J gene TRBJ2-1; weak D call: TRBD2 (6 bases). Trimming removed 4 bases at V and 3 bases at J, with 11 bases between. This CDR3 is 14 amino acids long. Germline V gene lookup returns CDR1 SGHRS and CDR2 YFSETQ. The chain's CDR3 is CASSLGTLYNEQFF. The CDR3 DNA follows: TGCGCCAGCAGCCTCGGGACTCTCTACAATGAGCAGTTCTTC.

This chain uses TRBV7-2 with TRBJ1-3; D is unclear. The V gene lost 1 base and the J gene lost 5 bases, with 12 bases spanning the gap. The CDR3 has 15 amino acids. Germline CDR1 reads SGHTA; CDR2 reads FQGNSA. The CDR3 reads CASSLVAGTRNTIYF. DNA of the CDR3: TGTGCCAGCAGCTTAGTTGCGGGCACTAGAAACACCATATATTTT.

DNA for the CDR3: TGTGCCAGCAGTCCGTGGACAGGGCAGGAAAAACTGTTTTTT. As protein: CASSPWTGQEKLFF. The chain joins TRBV6-2 or TRBV6-3 to TRBJ1-4; TRBD1 matches 8 bases. This CDR3 comprises 14 residues. Per the germline V gene, CDR1 is MNHEY and CDR2 is SVGEGT. Germline trimming cut 5 bases from V and 8 bases from J; bases unmatched to any gene: 7.

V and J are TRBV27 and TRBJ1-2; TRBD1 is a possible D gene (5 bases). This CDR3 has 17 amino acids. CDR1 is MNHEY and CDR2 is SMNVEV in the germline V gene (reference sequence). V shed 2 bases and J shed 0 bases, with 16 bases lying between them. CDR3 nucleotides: TGTGCCAGCAGTTTAAATCGGCAGGGTGGTGCTAACTATGGCTACACCTTC. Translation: CASSLNRQGGANYGYTF.

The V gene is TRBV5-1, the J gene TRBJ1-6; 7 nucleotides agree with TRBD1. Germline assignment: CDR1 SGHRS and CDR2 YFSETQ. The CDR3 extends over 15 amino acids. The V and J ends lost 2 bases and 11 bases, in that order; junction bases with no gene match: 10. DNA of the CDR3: TGCGCCAGCAGCTTATCAGGACAGGCCCTGACACCCCTCCACTTT. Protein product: CASSLSGQALTPLHF.

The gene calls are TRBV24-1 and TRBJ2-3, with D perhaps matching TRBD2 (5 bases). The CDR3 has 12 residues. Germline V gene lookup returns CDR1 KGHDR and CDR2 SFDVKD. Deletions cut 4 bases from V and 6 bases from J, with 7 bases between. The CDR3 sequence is CATSETGDTQYF. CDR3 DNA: TGTGCCACCAGTGAGACGGGGGATACGCAGTATTTT.

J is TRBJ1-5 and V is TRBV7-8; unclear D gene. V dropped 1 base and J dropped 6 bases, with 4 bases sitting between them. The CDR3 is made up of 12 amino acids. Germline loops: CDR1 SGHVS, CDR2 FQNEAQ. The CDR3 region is CASSLVVQPQHF. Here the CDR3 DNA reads TGTGCCAGCAGCTTAGTCGTTCAGCCCCAGCATTTT.

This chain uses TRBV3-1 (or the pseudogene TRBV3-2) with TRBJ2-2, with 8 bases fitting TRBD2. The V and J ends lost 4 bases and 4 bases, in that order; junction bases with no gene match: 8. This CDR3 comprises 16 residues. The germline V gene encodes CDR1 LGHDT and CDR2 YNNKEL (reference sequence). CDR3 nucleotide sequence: TGTGCCAGCAGCCGGCGGACGGGGGGGATCACCGGGGAGCTGTTTTTT. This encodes CASSRRTGGITGELFF.

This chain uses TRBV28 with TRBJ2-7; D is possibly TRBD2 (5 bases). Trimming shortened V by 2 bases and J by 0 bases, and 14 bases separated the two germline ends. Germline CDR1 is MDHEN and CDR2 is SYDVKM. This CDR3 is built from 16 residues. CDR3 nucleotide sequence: TGTGCCAGCAGTTTAAGGCTGCGGGTCCTCTCCTACGAGCAGTACTTC. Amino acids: CASSLRLRVLSYEQYF.

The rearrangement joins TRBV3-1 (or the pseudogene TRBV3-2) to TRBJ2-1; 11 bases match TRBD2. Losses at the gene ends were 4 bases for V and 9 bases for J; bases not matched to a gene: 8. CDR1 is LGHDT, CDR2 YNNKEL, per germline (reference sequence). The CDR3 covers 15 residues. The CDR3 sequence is CASSPVSGGVAEQFF. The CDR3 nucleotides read TGTGCCAGCAGCCCGGTTAGCGGGGGGGTTGCTGAGCAGTTCTTC.

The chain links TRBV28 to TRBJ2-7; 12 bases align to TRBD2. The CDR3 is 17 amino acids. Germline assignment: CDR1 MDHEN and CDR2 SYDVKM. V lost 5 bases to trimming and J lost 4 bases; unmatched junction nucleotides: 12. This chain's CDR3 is CASSATSGRWGIYEQYF. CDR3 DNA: TGTGCCAGCAGTGCGACTAGCGGGAGATGGGGGATTTACGAGCAGTACTTC.

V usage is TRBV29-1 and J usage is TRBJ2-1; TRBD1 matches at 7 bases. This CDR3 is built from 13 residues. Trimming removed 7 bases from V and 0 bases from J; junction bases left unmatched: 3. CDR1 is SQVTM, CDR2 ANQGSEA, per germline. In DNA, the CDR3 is TGCAGCGGTGGGACAGCCTCCTACAATGAGCAGTTCTTC. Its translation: CSGGTASYNEQFF.

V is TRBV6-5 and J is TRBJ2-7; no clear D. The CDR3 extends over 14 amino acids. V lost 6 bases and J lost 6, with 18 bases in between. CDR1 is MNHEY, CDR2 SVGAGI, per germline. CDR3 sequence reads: CASRRALPTGEQYF. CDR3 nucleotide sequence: TGTGCCAGCAGGCGAGCACTTCCTACTGGCGAGCAGTACTTC.

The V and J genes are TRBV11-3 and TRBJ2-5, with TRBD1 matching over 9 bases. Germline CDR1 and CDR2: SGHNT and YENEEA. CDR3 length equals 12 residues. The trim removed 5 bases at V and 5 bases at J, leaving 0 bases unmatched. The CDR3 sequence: CASSGTGETQYF. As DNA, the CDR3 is TGTGCCAGCAGCGGGACAGGGGAGACCCAGTACTTC. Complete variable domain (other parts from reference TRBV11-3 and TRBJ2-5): EAGVVQSPRYKIIEKKQPVAFWCNPISGHNTLYWYLQNLGQGPELLIRYENEEAVDDSQLPKDRFSAERLKGVDSTLKIQPAELGDSAVYLCASSGTGETQYFGPGTRLLVL.

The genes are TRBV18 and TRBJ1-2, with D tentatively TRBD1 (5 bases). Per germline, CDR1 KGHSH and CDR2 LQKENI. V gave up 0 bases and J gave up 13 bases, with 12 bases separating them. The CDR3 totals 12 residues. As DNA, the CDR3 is TGTGCCAGCTCACCACCAGGATCCAGGGTCACCTTC. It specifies CASSPPGSRVTF.

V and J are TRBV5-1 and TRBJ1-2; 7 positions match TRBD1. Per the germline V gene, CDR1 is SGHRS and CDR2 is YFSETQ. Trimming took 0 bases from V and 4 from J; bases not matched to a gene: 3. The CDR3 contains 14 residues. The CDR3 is CASSLVGQAYGYTF. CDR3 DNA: TGCGCCAGCAGCTTGGTAGGACAGGCCTATGGCTACACCTTC.

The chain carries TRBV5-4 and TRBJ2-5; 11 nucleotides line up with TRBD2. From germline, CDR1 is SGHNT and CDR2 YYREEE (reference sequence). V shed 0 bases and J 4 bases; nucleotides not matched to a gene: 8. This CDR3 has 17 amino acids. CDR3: CASSLGGSGRAPETQYF. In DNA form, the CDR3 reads TGTGCCAGCAGCTTGGGAGGTAGCGGGAGGGCCCCAGAGACCCAGTACTTC.

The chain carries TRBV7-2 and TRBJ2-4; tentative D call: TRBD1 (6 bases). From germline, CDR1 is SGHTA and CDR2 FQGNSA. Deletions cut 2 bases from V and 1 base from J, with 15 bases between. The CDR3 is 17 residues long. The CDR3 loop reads CASSLSQGQGAKNIQYF. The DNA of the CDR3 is TGTGCCAGCAGCTTAAGTCAGGGGCAGGGGGCCAAAAACATTCAGTACTTC.

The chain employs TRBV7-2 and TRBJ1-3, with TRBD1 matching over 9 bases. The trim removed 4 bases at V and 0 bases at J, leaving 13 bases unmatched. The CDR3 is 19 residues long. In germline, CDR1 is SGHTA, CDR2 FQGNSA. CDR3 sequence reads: CASSSRSGTGSLSGNTIYF. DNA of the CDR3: TGTGCCAGCAGCTCTAGATCCGGGACAGGGAGCCTCTCTGGAAACACCATATATTTT.

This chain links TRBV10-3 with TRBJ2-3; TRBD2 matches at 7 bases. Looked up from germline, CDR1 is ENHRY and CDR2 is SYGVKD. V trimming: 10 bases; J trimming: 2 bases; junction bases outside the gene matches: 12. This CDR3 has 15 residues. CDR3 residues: CATHRGGGATDTQYF. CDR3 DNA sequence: TGTGCCACCCACCGCGGCGGGGGTGCCACAGATACGCAGTATTTT.